Listed below are T cell receptor beta chains from one sample, sequenced in a study of T cell changes during pregnancy in multiple sclerosis. Sequenced by immunoSEQ multiplex PCR; TCRdb stores in-frame clones only, minus some. The repertoire holds roughly 65,000 clones, with around 91% as singletons. The sample here was peripheral blood, taken in the third trimester of pregnancy. The receptors come from a female donor in good health, enrolled as a control in a pregnancy study. CDR3s include the opening cysteine and the closing phenylalanine or tryptophan. The D gene is left open where the match is weak. Clone size is shown for a subset of rows, as once, few, many or a class of expanded clone.

.	.	TRBV7-9	TRBJ1-2	CASSPLGTRDTF	TGTGCCAGCAGCCCCCTCGGGACACGGGACACCTTC
.	.	TRBV28	TRBJ1-1	CASSTGINTEAFF	TGTGCCAGCAGCACAGGGATTAACACTGAAGCTTTCTTT
.	.	TRBV7-9	TRBJ1-1	CASSLQTNTEAFF	TGTGCCAGCAGCTTACAGACAAACACTGAAGCTTTCTTT
once	.	TRBV4-3	TRBJ1-4	CASSHGRGNEKLFF	TGCGCCAGCAGCCACGGCCGGGGAAATGAAAAACTGTTTTTT
.	.	TRBV23-1	TRBJ1-1	CASSLTWAGDTEAFF	TGCGCCAGCAGTCTCACCTGGGCAGGGGACACTGAAGCTTTCTTT
.	.	TRBV21-1	TRBJ2-7	CASDLGYEQYF	TGTGCCAGCGACCTAGGCTACGAGCAGTACTTC
.	.	TRBV5-1	TRBJ1-4	CASRPQGTHFNEKLFF	TGCGCCAGCAGACCGCAGGGAACGCATTTTAATGAAAAACTGTTTTTT
.	.	TRBV6-1	TRBJ1-4	CASSGKDGSGKKLFF	TGTGCCAGCAGTGGAAAGGATGGGAGTGGCAAAAAACTGTTTTTT
.	.	TRBV7-9	TRBJ1-6	CASSLQGNANSPLHF	TGTGCCAGCAGCTTACAGGGAAACGCGAATTCACCCCTCCACTTT
.	.	TRBV7-6	TRBJ2-7	CASSLSSEQYF	TGTGCCAGCAGCTTAAGTAGCGAGCAGTACTTC
.	.	TRBV7-9	TRBJ1-1	CASSPQQGRGTEAFF	TGTGCCAGCAGCCCCCAACAGGGAAGGGGCACTGAAGCTTTCTTT
.	TRBD1	TRBV7-7	TRBJ2-2	CASSLDRGGELFF	TGTGCTAGCAGCCTGGACAGGGGCGGGGAGCTGTTTTTT
.	.	TRBV7-2	TRBJ1-3	CASSPGDRLSGNTIYF	TGTGCCAGCAGCCCAGGGGACCGCTTGTCTGGAAACACCATATATTTT
.	TRBD2	TRBV6-6	TRBJ2-5	CASTPGGWGETQYF	TGTGCCAGCACCCCCGGGGGGTGGGGAGAGACCCAGTACTTC
.	TRBD1	TRBV2	TRBJ1-2	CASRPGQWEGYTF	TGTGCCAGCAGACCGGGACAGTGGGAAGGCTACACCTTC
.	TRBD2	TRBV7-6	TRBJ2-1	CASSYALSRGGRIEQFF	TGTGCCAGCAGCTACGCACTCTCGCGGGGGGGCCGGATTGAGCAGTTCTTC
once	.	TRBV11-2	TRBJ1-5	CASSFSDSNQPQHF	TGTGCCAGCAGCTTTTCGGACAGTAATCAGCCCCAGCATTTT
few	.	TRBV20-1	TRBJ1-1	CGGAENTEAFF	TGCGGAGGGGCGGAGAACACTGAAGCTTTCTTT
.	TRBD1	TRBV27	TRBJ1-1	CASRPTGAYTEAFF	TGTGCCAGCAGGCCGACAGGGGCGTACACTGAAGCTTTCTTT
.	.	TRBV4-1	TRBJ2-7	CASSPSHRAPYEQYF	TGCGCCAGCAGCCCCTCACACAGGGCCCCCTACGAGCAGTACTTC
.	TRBD1	TRBV27	TRBJ1-2	CASSANRGEGYTF	TGTGCCAGCAGTGCCAACAGGGGAGAGGGCTACACCTTC
few	TRBD1	TRBV4-2	TRBJ1-1	CASSRRQGDTEAFF	TGTGCCAGCAGCCGCCGACAGGGAGACACTGAAGCTTTCTTT
.	.	TRBV6-4	TRBJ2-1	CASSPWTGYEQFF	TGTGCCAGCAGTCCTTGGACGGGGTATGAGCAGTTCTTC
.	TRBD2	TRBV30	TRBJ2-5	CAWRLAGRETQYF	TGTGCCTGGAGACTAGCGGGTCGAGAGACCCAGTACTTC
.	TRBD1	TRBV4-1	TRBJ2-2	CASSSPGTAVTGELFF	TGCGCCAGCAGCTCCCCTGGGACAGCAGTCACCGGGGAGCTGTTTTTT
.	TRBD1	TRBV28	TRBJ1-2	CASSLTGTGIYGYTF	TGTGCCAGCAGTTTAACCGGGACAGGGATCTATGGCTACACCTTC
.	.	TRBV7-9	TRBJ1-1	CASSLRRGGITEAFF	TGTGCCAGCAGCTTACGCAGGGGAGGGATCACTGAAGCTTTCTTT
.	.	TRBV27	TRBJ1-1	CASSNTPSRGKNTEAFF	TGTGCCAGCAGTAACACCCCTTCGAGGGGGAAGAACACTGAAGCTTTCTTT
once	.	TRBV11-3	TRBJ2-3	CASSRNRASTDTQYF	TGTGCCAGCAGCCGCAACCGCGCTAGCACAGATACGCAGTATTTT
.	.	TRBV28	TRBJ2-1	CASSPTGTKKGDEQFF	TGTGCCAGCAGTCCTACCGGGACTAAGAAGGGGGATGAGCAGTTCTTC
.	.	TRBV19	TRBJ1-5	CASSIDSSNQPQHF	TGTGCCAGTAGTATAGACAGTAGCAATCAGCCCCAGCATTTT
.	.	TRBV11-2	TRBJ1-2	CASSPLVEGDSGGYTF	TGTGCCAGCAGCCCCCTGGTGGAGGGCGATTCGGGTGGCTACACCTTC
.	.	TRBV9	TRBJ1-5	CASSVGAQQPQHF	TGTGCCAGCAGCGTAGGAGCGCAGCAGCCCCAGCATTTT
.	.	TRBV2	TRBJ1-2	CASTLDTRYGYTF	TGTGCCAGCACCTTGGACACTCGCTATGGCTACACCTTC
.	.	TRBV7-8	TRBJ1-2	CASSLGSGGPRGYTF	TGTGCCAGCAGCTTAGGATCGGGAGGGCCTAGGGGCTACACCTTC
.	TRBD1	TRBV7-2	TRBJ1-6	CASSIPPGQGMGPLHF	TGTGCCAGCAGCATACCCCCGGGACAGGGAATGGGGCCCCTCCACTTT
.	TRBD1	TRBV5-6	TRBJ1-1	CASSLGTGLRRAFF	TGTGCCAGCAGCTTGGGGACAGGACTACGTCGAGCTTTCTTT
.	.	TRBV28	TRBJ1-3	CASSSVQGYLGGNTIYF	TGTGCCAGCAGTTCCGTGCAGGGGTATTTGGGCGGAAACACCATATATTTT
.	TRBD1	TRBV10-3	TRBJ1-2	CAIRGTGYGYTF	TGTGCCATCAGGGGGACAGGCTATGGCTACACCTTC
once	TRBD1	TRBV4-3	TRBJ1-2	CASSQEQGAGYGYTF	TGCGCCAGCAGCCAAGAACAGGGGGCCGGCTATGGCTACACCTTC
.	TRBD2	TRBV29-1	TRBJ2-1	CSVERGGYNEQFF	TGCAGCGTTGAACGGGGGGGGTACAATGAGCAGTTCTTC
.	.	TRBV4-3	TRBJ1-2	CASSYTPAADYGYTF	TGCGCCAGCAGCTACACGCCAGCGGCCGACTATGGCTACACCTTC
.	.	TRBV5-4	TRBJ2-7	CASSLPTSRPYEQYF	TGTGCCAGCAGCTTGCCGACTAGTAGACCATACGAGCAGTACTTC
.	.	TRBV11-3	TRBJ2-2	CASSLDSWAGNTGELFF	TGTGCCAGCAGCTTAGACTCTTGGGCAGGGAACACCGGGGAGCTGTTTTTT
.	TRBD1	TRBV5-1	TRBJ1-2	CASSASGQTNYGYTF	TGCGCCAGCAGCGCCTCGGGACAGACTAACTATGGCTACACCTTC
.	.	TRBV7-2	TRBJ2-2	CASSPETVNTGELFF	TGTGCCAGCAGCCCCGAGACTGTGAACACCGGGGAGCTGTTTTTT
.	.	TRBV10-3	TRBJ1-1	CAISLAGLSEAFF	TGTGCCATCAGTCTAGCGGGACTGAGTGAAGCTTTCTTT
.	TRBD1	TRBV30	TRBJ1-6	CAWDREYGNSPLHF	TGTGCCTGGGACAGGGAGTACGGCAATTCACCCCTCCACTTT
once	TRBD2	TRBV28	TRBJ2-3	CASSFTSGPSTDTQYF	TGTGCCAGCAGTTTCACTAGCGGTCCGAGCACAGATACGCAGTATTTT
once	.	TRBV18	TRBJ1-4	CASSPTGVGEKLFF	TGTGCCAGCTCACCTACCGGGGTCGGTGAAAAACTGTTTTTT